The 17 T cell receptor beta chains below come from one sample, sequenced in a study of naive and memory T cell subsets. Two oligonucleotides, mixed equimolar, formed the beta constant-region primer covering TRBC1 and TRBC2. Each CDR3 protein is one row after TCRdb ran MiXCR on the UMI-ligation and nested PCR reads. The data contain some 85,000 distinct CDR3 sequences, 13% of them singletons. The source material was central memory CD4+ T cells from blood. These receptors all come from a human donor in good health.

The J gene is TRBJ2-7, the V gene TRBV29-1; D is unresolved. V gave up 0 bases and J gave up 2 bases, with 11 bases separating them. The CDR3 is 14 amino acids. Germline V gene data show CDR1 as SQVTM and CDR2 as ANQGSEA. DNA for the CDR3: TGCAGCGTTGAAGATTACCTGAATCCCTACGAGCAGTACTTC. Translating gives CSVEDYLNPYEQYF.

This clonotype was observed many times. This chain uses TRBV20-1 with TRBJ2-1; TRBD2 agrees at 10 bases. The CDR3 consists of 14 residues. The junction had 10 bases not matched to a gene; V was cut back by 5 bases and J by 9 bases. Germline values: CDR1 DFQATT, CDR2 SNEGSKA (reference sequence). CDR3 amino acids: CSALSSSGSVEQFF. For the CDR3, the DNA is TGCAGTGCTTTGAGTTCTAGCGGGAGCGTTGAGCAGTTCTTC.

The chain uses TRBV30 and TRBJ1-3, with D hard to call. With 0 bases removed from V and 3 bases from J, the gap between germline ends came to 9 bases. The CDR3 has 14 amino acids. Germline V lookup: CDR1 GTSNPN, CDR2 SVGIG (reference sequence). CDR3 in amino acids: CAWSVSGLGNTIYF. CDR3 nucleotide sequence: TGTGCCTGGAGTGTATCGGGCCTTGGAAACACCATATATTTT.

Only a few counts were recorded for this clonotype. The chain joins TRBV2 to TRBJ2-6; D uncertain. The V end lost 5 bases, the J end lost 0 bases, and 11 bases lay between the germline ends. Germline-derived CDR1 and CDR2 are SNHLY and FYNNEI. The CDR3 totals 16 residues. The CDR3 reads CASSSRPSSGANVLTF. As DNA, the CDR3 is TGTGCCAGCAGTAGTAGGCCGAGCTCTGGGGCCAACGTCCTGACTTTC.

The rearrangement uses TRBV10-3 and TRBJ1-5; D is undetermined. Trimming took 10 bases from V and 0 from J, leaving 10 bases between them. Germline CDR1 is ENHRY and CDR2 is SYGVKD. This CDR3 contains 13 residues. The CDR3 loop is CATKTDSNQPQHF. CDR3 coding DNA: TGTGCCACCAAAACAGATAGCAATCAGCCCCAGCATTTT.

This clonotype has only a few counts. The rearrangement uses TRBV6-5 and TRBJ2-7, with 9 bases that match TRBD1. J lost 4 bases, V lost 5 bases, and 9 bases had no gene match. The CDR3 totals 15 residues. Germline V gives CDR1 MNHEY, CDR2 SVGAGI. CDR3: CASSLSGTGYYEQYF. CDR3 in DNA: TGTGCCAGCAGTCTATCCGGGACAGGGTATTACGAGCAGTACTTC.

A few counts support this clonotype. The rearrangement joins TRBV18 to TRBJ2-7; D unclear. CDR1 and CDR2 from the germline V gene are KGHSH and LQKENI. The V gene lost 5 bases and the J gene lost 3 bases, with 14 bases spanning the gap. This CDR3 contains 14 residues. The CDR3 DNA is TGTGCCAGCTCAGTAAACGCCGTAGACTACGAGCAGTACTTC. Translating it yields CASSVNAVDYEQYF.

This clonotype was counted ten times or more. CDR3 sequence reads: CASSLAGKSYEQYF. CDR3 coding DNA: TGTGCCAGCAGCTTAGCGGGAAAATCCTACGAGCAGTACTTC. The chain employs TRBV7-2 and TRBJ2-7; D unclear. The germline V and J ends were trimmed by 0 bases and 1 base, with 7 bases remaining between them. The CDR3 is made up of 14 amino acids. Looked up from germline, CDR1 is SGHTA and CDR2 is FQGNSA.

This clonotype was picked up a small number of times. Here the CDR3 reads CASRPRQGRTDTQYF. The DNA of the CDR3 is TGTGCCAGCAGACCACGACAGGGGAGGACAGATACGCAGTATTTT. The rearrangement joins TRBV28 to TRBJ2-3; TRBD1 agrees at 8 bases. Trimming at V came to 6 bases and at J to 3 bases, leaving 8 bases not matched to a gene. Germline V gene data show CDR1 as MDHEN and CDR2 as SYDVKM. There are 15 residues in the CDR3.

This clonotype was recorded at least ten times. CDR3 residues: CATSRGTYETQYF. The DNA of the CDR3 is TGTGCCACCAGCAGAGGGACTTATGAGACCCAGTACTTC. The chain combines TRBV15 with TRBJ2-5; the D gene is possibly TRBD2 (5 bases). The CDR3 covers 13 residues. The ends were cut back, 1 base at V and 5 bases at J, with 8 bases in the middle. Germline CDR1 and CDR2: LNHNV and YYDKDF (reference sequence).

This clonotype was found a few times. The chain links TRBV20-1 to TRBJ1-5, with a possible D match to TRBD1 (5 bases). The CDR3 extends over 14 amino acids. V dropped 2 bases and J dropped 1 base, with 9 bases sitting between them. The germline V gene encodes CDR1 DFQATT and CDR2 SNEGSKA (reference sequence). The CDR3 loop is CSARRAGSNQPQHF. Written as DNA, the CDR3 is TGCAGTGCTAGACGGGCAGGGAGCAATCAGCCCCAGCATTTT.

This clonotype came up a few times. The CDR3 sequence is CASSRTDQETQYF. CDR3 DNA: TGTGCCAGCAGCCGGACGGACCAAGAGACCCAGTACTTC. The chain is built from TRBV7-3 and TRBJ2-5; no definite D call. This CDR3 is built from 13 residues. The germline V gene has CDR1 SGHTA and CDR2 FQGTGA. Deletions cut 5 bases from V and 0 bases from J, with 7 bases between.

This clonotype was seen repeatedly, ten times or more. The CDR3 here is CASSYEILAVRAGELFF. The CDR3 region has the DNA TGTGCCAGCAGTTACGAGATTCTAGCGGTGAGGGCCGGGGAGCTGTTTTTT. The chain recombines TRBV6-2 or TRBV6-3 with TRBJ2-2; 7 bases fit TRBD2. The V segment lost 2 bases and the J segment 6 bases; nucleotides outside the gene matches: 12. CDR3 length: 17 amino acids. Germline V gene lookup returns CDR1 MNHEY and CDR2 SVGEGT.

J is TRBJ2-1 and V is TRBV11-2; 8 positions match TRBD2. This CDR3 is built from 16 residues. Looked up from germline, CDR1 is SGHAT and CDR2 is FQNNGV. With 3 bases clipped from V and 7 bases from J, the junction kept 11 bases outside the gene matches. The CDR3 nucleotides read TGTGCCAGCAGCTTTCTGACTAGCGCCCGGCTTAATGAGCAGTTCTTC. It translates to CASSFLTSARLNEQFF.

This clonotype was seen at least ten times. The genes are TRBV20-1 and TRBJ2-4, with TRBD2 matching 10 bases. J gave up 7 bases and V 5 bases, and 8 bases lay outside the gene matches. Germline V gene lookup returns CDR1 DFQATT and CDR2 SNEGSKA (reference sequence). The length of the CDR3 is 14 residues. This chain's CDR3 is CSAELAGVANIQYF. The CDR3 region has the DNA TGCAGTGCTGAGCTAGCGGGAGTTGCGAACATTCAGTACTTC.

This clonotype was counted many times. The V call is TRBV29-1, the J call TRBJ1-1, with D possibly matching TRBD1 (5 bases). This CDR3 contains 13 residues. With 4 bases removed from V and 1 base from J, the gap between germline ends came to 10 bases. Germline values: CDR1 SQVTM, CDR2 ANQGSEA. The CDR3 coding sequence is TGCAGCGTTGGCCAGGGCAAGAACACTGAAGCTTTCTTT. It encodes CSVGQGKNTEAFF.

The chain joins TRBV7-2 to TRBJ2-1; 7 nucleotides match TRBD2. Trimming removed 6 bases from V and 7 bases from J; junction bases left unmatched: 3. The germline CDR1 and CDR2 sequences are SGHTA and FQGNSA. This CDR3 contains 12 residues. CDR3 in amino acids: CASRTLANEQFF. The CDR3 nucleotides read TGTGCCAGCAGGACACTAGCGAATGAGCAGTTCTTC.